Below, 18 T cell receptor beta chains from the same sample are listed, as sequenced in a study of blood T cell repertoires in COVID-19. The assay was immunoSEQ multiplex PCR, and TCRdb's table has in-frame clones only and misses some. The sample includes 230,000 or so clones, about 90% of them seen just once. The specimen was peripheral blood. Source of these receptors: an older woman with COVID-19, enrolled during active disease.

The chain uses TRBV7-6 and TRBJ1-1; no reliable D call. Trimming pared 5 bases from V and 0 bases from J, leaving 16 bases between. This CDR3 comprises 16 residues. Per the germline V gene, CDR1 is SGHVS and CDR2 is FNYEAQ. The CDR3, as DNA: TGTGCCAGCAGCAAGAACCCAGTTATAATGAACACTGAAGCTTTCTTT. Amino acid sequence: CASSKNPVIMNTEAFF.

This clone was observed a handful of times. Other nucleotide sequences in the sample specify the same CDR3. The chain recombines TRBV6-5 with TRBJ1-1, with D unclear. V was cut by 2 bases and J by 4 bases, with 8 bases left in between. The CDR3 length is 13 residues. The V gene's germline CDR1 is MNHEY and CDR2 SVGAGI. The CDR3 DNA sequence: TGTGCCAGCAGTTACAGCGGGAGCACTGAAGCTTTCTTT. Amino acids: CASSYSGSTEAFF.

The chain uses TRBV3-1 (or the pseudogene TRBV3-2) and TRBJ2-5; TRBD1 agrees at 10 bases. The CDR3 runs 16 residues. V dropped 1 base and J dropped 2; count of bases not matched to a gene: 4. Germline CDR1 is LGHDT and CDR2 is YNNKEL (reference sequence). The CDR3 reads CASSQVWDRGQETQYF. The CDR3 bases are TGTGCCAGCAGCCAAGTGTGGGACAGGGGACAAGAGACCCAGTACTTC.

The rearrangement uses TRBV4-1 and TRBJ2-5; D unclear. The CDR3 spans 14 residues. V lost 2 bases and J 6 bases, leaving 13 bases between the germline ends. Germline CDR1 is MGHRA and CDR2 is YSYEKL. Written as DNA, the CDR3 is TGCGCCAGCAGCCAAACCTTGGCGGTCCAGACCCAGTACTTC. Translating it yields CASSQTLAVQTQYF.

The chain employs TRBV19 and TRBJ1-1; possibly TRBD1 for D (5 bases). The ends were cut back, 9 bases at V and 3 bases at J, with 11 bases in the middle. The CDR3 has 12 residues. Germline values: CDR1 LNHDA, CDR2 SQIVND (reference sequence). CDR3 DNA sequence: TGTGCCAGCAGGGAAGGTGACACTGAAGCTTTCTTT. Its protein is CASREGDTEAFF.

J is TRBJ2-7 and V is TRBV7-8; TRBD2 matches 10 bases. Losses at the gene ends were 6 bases for V and 5 bases for J; bases not matched to a gene: 7. From germline, CDR1 is SGHVS and CDR2 FQNEAQ. This CDR3 contains 14 residues. In nucleotides, the CDR3 is TGTGCCAGCAGAGCCACTAGCGGGGCAAACGAGCAGTACTTC. Translating it yields CASRATSGANEQYF.

The chain uses TRBV30 and TRBJ1-2; tentatively, D is TRBD1 (5 bases). This CDR3 region has 15 residues. V was trimmed by 3 bases and J by 0 bases, leaving 14 bases between them. Germline V CDR1 and CDR2: GTSNPN, SVGIG (reference sequence). This CDR3 reads CAWRRQGRSNYGYTF. The CDR3 DNA is TGTGCCTGGAGGAGGCAGGGAAGATCTAACTATGGCTACACCTTC.

This chain links TRBV12-5 with TRBJ2-2, with D perhaps matching TRBD1 (5 bases). This CDR3 has 15 residues. From germline, CDR1 is LGHNT and CDR2 FRNRAP. V was pared by 7 bases and J by 1 base, with 13 bases between. This CDR3 reads CASAIWQGNTGELFF. The CDR3 region has the DNA TGTGCTAGTGCGATTTGGCAGGGGAACACCGGGGAGCTGTTTTTT.

This clone was detected once. The V and J genes are TRBV2 and TRBJ2-3, with 14 positions matching TRBD2. V was pared by 6 bases and J by 6 bases, with 5 bases of the junction left unmatched. The CDR3 loop spans 15 amino acids. From germline, CDR1 is SNHLY and CDR2 FYNNEI. The CDR3 sequence is CASRGRTSGGDTQYF. Written as DNA, the CDR3 is TGTGCCAGCAGGGGTAGGACTAGCGGGGGGGATACGCAGTATTTT.

The V and J genes are TRBV20-1 and TRBJ1-4; 11 bases are shared with TRBD1. The CDR3 is 15 residues long. The germline gives CDR1 DFQATT, CDR2 SNEGSKA (reference sequence). Trimming at V came to 3 bases and at J to 5 bases, leaving 5 bases not matched to a gene. As DNA, the CDR3 is TGCAGTGCTAGTGGACAGGGGGCAGTGAATGAAAAACTGTTTTTT. This translates into CSASGQGAVNEKLFF.

This chain uses TRBV4-1 with TRBJ1-5, with D tentatively TRBD1 (6 bases). In germline, CDR1 is MGHRA, CDR2 YSYEKL. The length of the CDR3 is 16 residues. V was shortened by 6 bases and J by 5 bases, with 20 bases between the two germline ends. The CDR3 nucleotides are TGCGCCAGCAGTCTTCGAGGACAGAAAGAATATCAGCCCCAGCATTTT. It specifies CASSLRGQKEYQPQHF.

The genes are TRBV6-4 and TRBJ1-6, with D possibly TRBD1 on 5 matching bases. This CDR3 is built from 14 residues. Trimming stripped 6 bases from V and 5 bases from J, with 11 bases between. From germline, CDR1 is MRHNA and CDR2 SNTAGT. Written as DNA, the CDR3 is TGTGCCAGCAGACGAGACAGAGATAATTCACCCCTCCACTTT. It encodes CASRRDRDNSPLHF.

This chain links TRBV12-3 or TRBV12-4 with TRBJ1-2; 7 bases map to TRBD1. The CDR3 is 13 amino acids. V lost 6 bases and J lost 4; bases outside the gene matches: 5. The CDR3 here is CASSPTGFYGYTF. CDR3 bases: TGTGCCAGCAGCCCGACAGGGTTCTATGGCTACACCTTC.

On this clone itself: Other DNA sequences from this sample encode an identical CDR3 as well. The chain joins TRBV18 to TRBJ1-1; D uncertain. The ends were cut back, 1 base at V and 5 bases at J, with 8 bases in the middle. CDR3 length: 13 residues. Looked up from germline, CDR1 is KGHSH and CDR2 is LQKENI. CDR3 DNA sequence: TGTGCCAGCTCACCACAGGGAGATACTGAAGCTTTCTTT. It codes for CASSPQGDTEAFF.

The V and J genes are TRBV3-1 (or the pseudogene TRBV3-2) and TRBJ2-7, with 8 bases that match TRBD1. This CDR3 region has 15 residues. The junction had 6 bases not matched to a gene; V was cut back by 1 base and J by 4 bases. Germline assignment: CDR1 LGHDT and CDR2 YNNKEL (reference sequence). For the CDR3, the DNA is TGTGCCAGCAGCCAAGGGGGGACAGGCGAGTACGAGCAGTACTTC. It encodes CASSQGGTGEYEQYF.

This rearrangement joins TRBV11-3 to TRBJ1-3; a possible D gene is TRBD1 (6 bases). The CDR3 has 16 amino acids. Germline-derived CDR1 and CDR2 are SGHNT and YENEEA. V was pared by 1 base and J by 0 bases, with 10 bases between. Here the CDR3 DNA reads TGTGCCAGCAGCTTAGGGGGGACAACCTCTGGAAACACCATATATTTT. Translating it yields CASSLGGTTSGNTIYF.

This clone has a single count. This sequence joins TRBV7-2 and TRBJ2-7, with D perhaps TRBD1 (6 bases). The germline V gene has CDR1 SGHTA and CDR2 FQGNSA. The CDR3 covers 13 residues. Trimming shortened V by 5 bases and J by 5 bases, and 13 bases separated the two germline ends. CDR3 sequence: CASSPQGSHEQYF. The DNA for the CDR3 is TGTGCCAGCAGCCCACAGGGTTCCCACGAGCAGTACTTC.

This clone was counted a single time. J is TRBJ1-6 and V is TRBV3-1 (or the pseudogene TRBV3-2), with 7 bases matching TRBD1. The CDR3 is 16 amino acids. The V gene end was trimmed by 1 base and the J gene end by 6 bases; junction bases not matched to a gene: 6. The germline CDR1 and CDR2 sequences are LGHDT and YNNKEL (reference sequence). The CDR3 nucleotides read TGTGCCAGCAGCCAAGTCCCGACAGGGTCTAATTCACCCCTCCACTTT. It encodes CASSQVPTGSNSPLHF.